The clone carrying this T cell receptor beta chain was recorded only once. These data come from a study of blood T cell repertoires in COVID-19. Whole-study context: Acute and convalescent COVID-19 samples came from the United States, Italy and Spain. PBMCs, B-cell-depleted T cells, or T cells provided the cDNA or gDNA that made up the material.

The J segment lost 4 bases and the V segment lost 4 bases, leaving 17 bases of the junction unmatched. This CDR3 contains 19 residues. CDR1 SGHDN and CDR2 FVKESK come from the germline V gene. In the original analysis: Nucleated cell counts were estimated from reference gene primer amplification. Profiled with immunoSEQ multiplex PCR; TCRdb holds only in-frame clones, not every one. Clonal size and the V and J genes are those of that table, whereas D and trimming came from the DNA. Altogether approximately 220,000 clones are present, about 88% being singletons, with the ten largest covering around 3%.

The sequence was obtained from a man between 60 and 75 years old with acute or convalescent COVID-19. Sequencing was performed on peripheral blood. The chain recombines TRBV14 with TRBJ2-1; 9 bases agree with TRBD2. The CDR3 reads CASSRVRAGGPVRYNEQFF. As DNA, the CDR3 is TGTGCCAGCAGCCGCGTACGGGCGGGGGGGCCGGTGAGGTACAATGAGCAGTTCTTC.